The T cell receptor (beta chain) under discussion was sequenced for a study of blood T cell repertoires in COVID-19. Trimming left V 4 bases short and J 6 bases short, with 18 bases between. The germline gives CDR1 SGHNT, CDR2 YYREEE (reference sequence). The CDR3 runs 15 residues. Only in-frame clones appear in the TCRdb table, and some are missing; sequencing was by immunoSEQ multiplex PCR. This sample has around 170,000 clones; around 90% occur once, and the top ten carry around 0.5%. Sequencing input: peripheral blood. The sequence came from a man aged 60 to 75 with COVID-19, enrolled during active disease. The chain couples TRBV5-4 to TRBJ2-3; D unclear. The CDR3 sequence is CASSPTATFSDTQYF. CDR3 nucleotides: TGTGCCAGCAGCCCGACTGCCACCTTCTCTGATACGCAGTATTTT.